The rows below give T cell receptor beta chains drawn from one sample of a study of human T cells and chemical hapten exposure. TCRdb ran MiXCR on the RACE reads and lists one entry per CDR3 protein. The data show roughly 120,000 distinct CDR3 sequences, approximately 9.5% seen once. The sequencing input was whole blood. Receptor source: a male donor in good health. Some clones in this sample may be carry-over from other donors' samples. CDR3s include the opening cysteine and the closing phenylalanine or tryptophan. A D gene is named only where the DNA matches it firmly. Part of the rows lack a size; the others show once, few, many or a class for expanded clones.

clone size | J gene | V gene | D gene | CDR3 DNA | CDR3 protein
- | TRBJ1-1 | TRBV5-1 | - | TGCGCCAGCAGTCCCGTGGGGGGGAACACTGAAGCTTTCTTT | CASSPVGGNTEAFF
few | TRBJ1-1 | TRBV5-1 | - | TGCGCCAGCAGCCCGTCCCGTGGAGACACTGAAGCTTTCTTT | CASSPSRGDTEAFF
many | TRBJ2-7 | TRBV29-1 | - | TGCAGCGTCATGCCCGGGACACTCGAGCAGTACTTC | CSVMPGTLEQYF
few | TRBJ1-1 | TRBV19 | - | TGTGCCAGTATAAAGAATACTGAAGCTTTCTTT | CASIKNTEAFF
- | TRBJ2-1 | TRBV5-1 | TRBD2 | TGCGCCAGCAGCTTCCCGAGGGATAGCGGGAATGAGCAGTTCTTC | CASSFPRDSGNEQFF
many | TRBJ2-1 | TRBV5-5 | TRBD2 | TGTGCCAGCAGCTTGGGGACTAGCGGGGCCTTATACAATGAGCAGTTCTTC | CASSLGTSGALYNEQFF
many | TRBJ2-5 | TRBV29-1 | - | TGCAGCGTTGAAGGAGGGGAGACCCAGTACTTC | CSVEGGETQYF
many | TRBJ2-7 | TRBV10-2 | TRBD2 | TGCGCCAGCAGAGGACTAGGAGTCAACGAGCAGTACTTC | CASRGLGVNEQYF
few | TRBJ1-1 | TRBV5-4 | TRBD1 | TGTGCCAGCAGCTTGGCCCTGACAGGGGCAAACACTGAAGCTTTCTTT | CASSLALTGANTEAFF
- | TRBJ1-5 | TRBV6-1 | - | TGTGCCAGCAGTGTGGGACTGGGAGGTGGCAATCAGCCCCAGCATTTT | CASSVGLGGGNQPQHF
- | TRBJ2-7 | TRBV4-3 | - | TGCGCCAGCAGCCAAGATTGGACAGTCCTGCCCTACGAGCAGTACTTC | CASSQDWTVLPYEQYF
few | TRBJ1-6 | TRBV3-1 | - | TGTGCCAGCAGCCAAGAGGTTTCACCCCTCCACTTT | CASSQEVSPLHF
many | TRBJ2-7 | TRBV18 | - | TGTGCCAGCTCACCACCCTGGTCCTACGAGCAGTACTTC | CASSPPWSYEQYF
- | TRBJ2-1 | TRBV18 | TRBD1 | TGTGCCAGCTCACCGCTACCGGGACAGGGTTACAATGAGCAGTTCTTC | CASSPLPGQGYNEQFF
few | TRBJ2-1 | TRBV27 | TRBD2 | TGTGCCAGCAGTTTCTCTAGCGGGAATTTAATTGAGCAGTTCTTC | CASSFSSGNLIEQFF
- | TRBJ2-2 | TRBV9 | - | TGTGCCAGCAGCCCCAGACAACTCCACGGTGTAGGCGGGGAGCTGTTTTTT | CASSPRQLHGVGGELFF